This TCR beta chain was obtained from a study of molecular identifiers for immune sequencing clone quantification. TCRdb fed the PCR reads into MiXCR, producing one record per CDR3 protein. The sample records 400,000 to 600,000 distinct CDR3 sequences, roughly 25% being singletons. The clonotype originates from a human donor in good health. Some libraries in this study had Jurkat cell RNA spiked in. The sample comprised naive CD8+ T cells from blood, with Jurkat cell RNA spiked in. Subset denoted: FACS-sorted CD8+CD4-CCR7+CD45RA+ naive T cells.

The CDR3 DNA sequence: TGCAGCGTCGGAGCGGGAGAGTACAAGCAGTACTTC. Amino acids: CSVGAGEYKQYF. V gene TRBV29-1 combines with J gene TRBJ2-7, with 8 nucleotides matching TRBD2. The V segment lost 6 bases and the J segment 8 bases; nucleotides outside the gene matches: 9. CDR1 SQVTM and CDR2 ANQGSEA come from the germline V gene. The CDR3 sequence is 12 residues long.